The present TCR beta chain was sequenced within a study of OX40 agonist ivuxolimab in advanced cancers. Whole-study context: Eligibility rules accepted prior anti-PD-1, anti-PD-L1 or anti-CTLA-4 therapy, and 40% had some. Study-level results: Average numbers of expanded clones were greater in CD8+ T cells than in CD4+.

The CDR3 has 16 residues. Germline V gives CDR1 SGHDT, CDR2 YYEEEE. V was cut by 4 bases and J by 4 bases, with 19 bases left in between. For this clone: Its antigen is unknown.

Assay used: immunoSEQ multiplex PCR; TCRdb lists only in-frame clones, some missing. The table includes 50,000 to 80,000 clones, roughly 86% detected once. The chain couples TRBV5-6 to TRBJ2-3, with D maybe TRBD2 (6 bases). This clonotype was obtained from an adult with an advanced solid tumor such as melanoma, head and neck, liver or kidney cancer. The sample was CD4+ or CD8+ T cells sorted from blood, taken in a trial of the OX40 agonist ivuxolimab. For the CDR3, the DNA is TGTGCCAGCAGCCTGGAGGGGACTCCACGGTCAGATACGCAGTATTTT. This translates into CASSLEGTPRSDTQYF.